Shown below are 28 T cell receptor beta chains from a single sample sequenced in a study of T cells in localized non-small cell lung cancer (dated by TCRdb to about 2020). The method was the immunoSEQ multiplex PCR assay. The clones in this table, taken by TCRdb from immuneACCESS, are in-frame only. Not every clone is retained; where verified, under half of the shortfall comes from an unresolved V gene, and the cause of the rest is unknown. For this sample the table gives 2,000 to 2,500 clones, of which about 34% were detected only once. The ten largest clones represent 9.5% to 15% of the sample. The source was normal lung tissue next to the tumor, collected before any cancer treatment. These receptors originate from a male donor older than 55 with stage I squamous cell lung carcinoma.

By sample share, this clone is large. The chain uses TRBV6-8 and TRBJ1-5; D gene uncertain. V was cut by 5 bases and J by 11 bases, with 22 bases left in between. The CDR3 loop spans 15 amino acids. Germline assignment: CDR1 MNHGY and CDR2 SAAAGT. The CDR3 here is CASSLGVGGGGTQHF. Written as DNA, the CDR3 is TGTGCCAGCAGTCTCGGTGTTGGAGGAGGAGGGACCCAGCATTTT.

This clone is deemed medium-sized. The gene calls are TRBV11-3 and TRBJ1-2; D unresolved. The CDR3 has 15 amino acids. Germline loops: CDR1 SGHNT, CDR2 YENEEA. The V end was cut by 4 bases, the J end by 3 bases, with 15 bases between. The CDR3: CASSSKSSGDYGYTF. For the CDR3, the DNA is TGTGCCAGCAGCTCCAAGTCATCCGGAGACTATGGCTACACCTTC.

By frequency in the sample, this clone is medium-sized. CDR3 residues: CASSPTGENYGYTF. In DNA, the CDR3 is TGTGCCAGCAGCCCGACAGGGGAGAACTATGGCTACACCTTC. This chain uses TRBV6-8 with TRBJ1-2, with 8 positions matching TRBD1. After removal of 6 bases from V and 2 bases from J, the junction contained 5 bases not matched to a gene. The CDR3 contains 14 residues. The germline gives CDR1 MNHGY, CDR2 SAAAGT.

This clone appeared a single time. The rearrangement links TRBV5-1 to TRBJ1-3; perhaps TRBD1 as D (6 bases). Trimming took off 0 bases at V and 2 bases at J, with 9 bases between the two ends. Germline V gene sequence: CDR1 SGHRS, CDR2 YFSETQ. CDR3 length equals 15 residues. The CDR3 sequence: CASSLVGGTGNTIYF. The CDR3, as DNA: TGCGCCAGCAGCTTGGTAGGGGGGACTGGAAACACCATATATTTT.

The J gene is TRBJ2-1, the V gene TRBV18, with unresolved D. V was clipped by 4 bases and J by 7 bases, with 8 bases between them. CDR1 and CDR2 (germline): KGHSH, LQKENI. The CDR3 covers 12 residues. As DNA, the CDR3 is TGTGCCAGCTCACGAGACGAAAATGAGCAGTTCTTC. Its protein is CASSRDENEQFF.

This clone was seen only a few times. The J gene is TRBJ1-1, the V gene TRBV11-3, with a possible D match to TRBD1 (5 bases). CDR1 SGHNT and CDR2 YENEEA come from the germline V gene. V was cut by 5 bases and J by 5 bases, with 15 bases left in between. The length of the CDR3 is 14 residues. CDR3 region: CASSLARDGTEAFF. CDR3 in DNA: TGTGCCAGCAGCCTGGCCAGGGATGGAACTGAAGCTTTCTTT.

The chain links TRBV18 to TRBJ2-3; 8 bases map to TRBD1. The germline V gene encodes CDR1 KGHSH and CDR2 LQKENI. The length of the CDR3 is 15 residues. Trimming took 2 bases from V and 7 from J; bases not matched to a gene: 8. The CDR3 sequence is CASSPAGQDINTQYF. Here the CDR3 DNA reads TGTGCCAGCTCACCAGCGGGACAGGACATCAATACGCAGTATTTT.

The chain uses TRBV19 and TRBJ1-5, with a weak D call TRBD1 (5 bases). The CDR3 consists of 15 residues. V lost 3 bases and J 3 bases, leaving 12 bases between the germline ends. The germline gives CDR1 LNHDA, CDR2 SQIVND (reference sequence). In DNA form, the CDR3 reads TGTGCCAGTAGTATTCAGGGCCGCCCCAATCAGCCCCAGCATTTT. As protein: CASSIQGRPNQPQHF.

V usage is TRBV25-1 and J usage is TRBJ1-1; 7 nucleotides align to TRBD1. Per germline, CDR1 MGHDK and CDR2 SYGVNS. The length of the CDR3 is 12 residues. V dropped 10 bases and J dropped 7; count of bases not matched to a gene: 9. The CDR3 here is CATLRGTDEAFF. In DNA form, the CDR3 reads TGTGCCACACTCCGGGGGACAGATGAAGCTTTCTTT.

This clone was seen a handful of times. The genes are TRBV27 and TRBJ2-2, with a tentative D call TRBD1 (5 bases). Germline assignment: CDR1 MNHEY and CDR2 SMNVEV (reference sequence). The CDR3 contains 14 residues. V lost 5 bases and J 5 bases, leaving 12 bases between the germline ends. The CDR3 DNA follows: TGTGCCAGCAGTCAAGGGGTTTGGACCGGGGAGCTGTTTTTT. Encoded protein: CASSQGVWTGELFF.

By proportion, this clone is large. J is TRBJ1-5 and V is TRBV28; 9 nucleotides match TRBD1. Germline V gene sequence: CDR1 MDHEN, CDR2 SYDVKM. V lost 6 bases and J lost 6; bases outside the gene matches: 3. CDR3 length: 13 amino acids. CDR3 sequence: CASRGQGGQPQHF. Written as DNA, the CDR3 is TGTGCCAGCAGGGGACAGGGAGGTCAGCCCCAGCATTTT.

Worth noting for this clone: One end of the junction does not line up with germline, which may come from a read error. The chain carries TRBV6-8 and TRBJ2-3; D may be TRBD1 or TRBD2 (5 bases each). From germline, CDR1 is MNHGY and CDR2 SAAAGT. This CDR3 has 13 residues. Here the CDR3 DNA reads TGTGCCATCAGTTGGGACAGCACAGATACGCAGTATTTT. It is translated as CAISWDSTDTQYF.

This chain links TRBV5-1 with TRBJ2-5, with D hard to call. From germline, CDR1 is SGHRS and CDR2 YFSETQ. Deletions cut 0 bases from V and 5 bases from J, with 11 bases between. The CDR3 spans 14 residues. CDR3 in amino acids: CASSLEPAGETQYF. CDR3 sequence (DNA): TGCGCCAGCAGCTTGGAACCGGCCGGGGAGACCCAGTACTTC.

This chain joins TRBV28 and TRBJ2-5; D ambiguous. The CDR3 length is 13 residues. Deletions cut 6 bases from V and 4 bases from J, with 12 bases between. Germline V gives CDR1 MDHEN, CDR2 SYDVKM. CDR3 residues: CASRSAVVETQYF. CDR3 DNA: TGTGCCAGCAGGAGTGCGGTGGTAGAGACCCAGTACTTC.

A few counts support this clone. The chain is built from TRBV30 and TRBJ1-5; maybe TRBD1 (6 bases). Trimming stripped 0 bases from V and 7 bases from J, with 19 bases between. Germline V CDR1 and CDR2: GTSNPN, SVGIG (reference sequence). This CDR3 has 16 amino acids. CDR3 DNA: TGTGCCTGGAGTGTACGGGGGCCGGTAGGGGACCAGCCCCAGCATTTT. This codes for CAWSVRGPVGDQPQHF.

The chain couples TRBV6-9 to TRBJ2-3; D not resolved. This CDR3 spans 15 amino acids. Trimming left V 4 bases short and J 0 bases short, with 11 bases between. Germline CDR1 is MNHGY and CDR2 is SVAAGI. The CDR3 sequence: CASSSTRTSTDTQYF. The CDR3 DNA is TGTGCCAGCAGTTCAACTCGAACTAGCACAGATACGCAGTATTTT.

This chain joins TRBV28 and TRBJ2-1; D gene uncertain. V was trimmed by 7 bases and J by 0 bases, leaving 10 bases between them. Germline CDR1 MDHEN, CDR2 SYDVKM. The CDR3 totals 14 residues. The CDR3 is CASNERNSYNEQFF. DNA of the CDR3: TGTGCCAGCAACGAGAGAAACTCCTACAATGAGCAGTTCTTC.

CDR3 residues: CASSSGLTDTQYF. The CDR3 bases are TGTGCCAGTAGTAGCGGTCTCACAGATACGCAGTATTTT. The V gene is TRBV19, the J gene TRBJ2-3; no clear D. Germline assignment: CDR1 LNHDA and CDR2 SQIVND (reference sequence). Between the trimmed V and J ends, which lost 4 bases and 2 bases, there was a span of 7 bases. The CDR3 covers 13 residues.

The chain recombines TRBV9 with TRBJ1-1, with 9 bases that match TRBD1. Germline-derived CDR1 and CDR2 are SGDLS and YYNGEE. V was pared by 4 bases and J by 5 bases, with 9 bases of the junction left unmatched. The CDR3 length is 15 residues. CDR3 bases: TGTGCCAGCAGCCGGACAGGGGACAGGCGAACTGAAGCTTTCTTT. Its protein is CASSRTGDRRTEAFF.

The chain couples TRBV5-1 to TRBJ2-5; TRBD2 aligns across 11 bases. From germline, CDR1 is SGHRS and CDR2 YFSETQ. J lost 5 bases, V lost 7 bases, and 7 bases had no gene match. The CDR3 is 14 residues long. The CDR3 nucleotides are TGCGCCAGCTCAACCGGGACTAGCGGCGAGACCCAGTACTTC. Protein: CASSTGTSGETQYF.

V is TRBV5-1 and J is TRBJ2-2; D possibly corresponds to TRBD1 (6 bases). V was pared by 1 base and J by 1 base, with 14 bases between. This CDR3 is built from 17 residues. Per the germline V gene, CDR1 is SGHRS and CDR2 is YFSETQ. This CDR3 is CASSLNGGHWNTGELFF. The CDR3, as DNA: TGCGCCAGCAGCTTGAATGGGGGACACTGGAACACCGGGGAGCTGTTTTTT.

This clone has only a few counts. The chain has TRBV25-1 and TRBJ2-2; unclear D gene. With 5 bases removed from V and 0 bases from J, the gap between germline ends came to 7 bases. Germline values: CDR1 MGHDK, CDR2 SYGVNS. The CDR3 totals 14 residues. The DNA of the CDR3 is TGTGCCAGCAGTCCTCAGGCGAACACCGGGGAGCTGTTTTTT. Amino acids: CASSPQANTGELFF.

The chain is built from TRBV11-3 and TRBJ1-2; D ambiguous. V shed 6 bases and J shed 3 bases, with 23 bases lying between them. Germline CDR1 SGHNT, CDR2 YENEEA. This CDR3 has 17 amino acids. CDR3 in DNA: TGTGCCAGCAGGGACGAGGGCGGAACTATTCGGGACTATGGCTACACCTTC. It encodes CASRDEGGTIRDYGYTF.

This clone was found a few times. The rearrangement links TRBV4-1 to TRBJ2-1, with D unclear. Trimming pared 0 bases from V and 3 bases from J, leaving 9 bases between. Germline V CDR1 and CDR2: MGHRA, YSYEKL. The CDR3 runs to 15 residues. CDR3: CASSQDPDIYNEQFF. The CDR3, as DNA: TGCGCCAGCAGCCAAGATCCCGATATCTACAATGAGCAGTTCTTC.

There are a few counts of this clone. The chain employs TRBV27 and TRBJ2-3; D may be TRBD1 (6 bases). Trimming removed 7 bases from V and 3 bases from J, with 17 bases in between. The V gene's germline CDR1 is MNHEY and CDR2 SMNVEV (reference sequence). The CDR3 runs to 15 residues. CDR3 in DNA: TGTGCCAGCACCCCGGACAGCCTGGGGACAGATACGCAGTATTTT. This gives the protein CASTPDSLGTDTQYF.

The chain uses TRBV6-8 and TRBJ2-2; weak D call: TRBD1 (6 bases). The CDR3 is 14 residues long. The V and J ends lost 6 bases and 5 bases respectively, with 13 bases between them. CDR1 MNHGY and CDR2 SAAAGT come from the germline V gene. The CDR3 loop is CASRKDRLTGELFF. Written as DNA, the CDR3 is TGTGCCAGCAGAAAGGACAGACTAACCGGGGAGCTGTTTTTT.

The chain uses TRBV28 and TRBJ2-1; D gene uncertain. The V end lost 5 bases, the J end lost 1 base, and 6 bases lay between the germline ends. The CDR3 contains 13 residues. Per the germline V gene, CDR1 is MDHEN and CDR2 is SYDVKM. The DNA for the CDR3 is TGTGCCAGCAGTCGACTTTCCTACAATGAGCAGTTCTTC. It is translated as CASSRLSYNEQFF.

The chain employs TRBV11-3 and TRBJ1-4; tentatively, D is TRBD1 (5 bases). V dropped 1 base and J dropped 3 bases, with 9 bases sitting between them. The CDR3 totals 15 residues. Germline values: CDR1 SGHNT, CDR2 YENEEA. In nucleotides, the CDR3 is TGTGCCAGCAGCTTAGTTAGGGGCCCTAATGAAAAACTGTTTTTT. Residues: CASSLVRGPNEKLFF.